Below are 18 T cell receptor beta chains sequenced from a single sample in a study of regulatory T cells in long-lasting Graves disease. Libraries of TCR beta came from iRepertoire HTBI primers plus Arm-PCR of CDR3 regions. One entry per CDR3 protein results from TCRdb running MiXCR on the multiplex PCR reads. The top ten clones hold roughly 8.9% of a sample with approximately 540,000 distinct CDR3 sequences, around 11% of them seen once. Specified time point: newly diagnosed GD, antithyroid drugs for less than 3 months. Construction of the TCR library relied on RNA isolated from PBMCs. These data were also filed under a second study, of T cells in Graves' hyperthyroidism and ophthalmopathy.

Sequencing was performed on peripheral blood mononuclear cells (PBMCs), taken at new diagnosis, from a patient treated with antithyroid drugs. The receptors shown here come from a woman aged 25 to 39 with Graves disease.

As for this clonotype: Being one base from a much bigger clone, this may be a read error. The chain joins TRBV7-9 to TRBJ1-2; perhaps TRBD1 as D (5 bases). The CDR3 has 13 amino acids. V lost 5 bases and J 7 bases, leaving 14 bases between the germline ends. Germline V gene data show CDR1 as SEHNR and CDR2 as FQNEAQ (reference sequence). The CDR3 coding sequence is TGTGCCAGCAGCGCGTCAGGGAGCCGTGGCTACACCTTC. It codes for CASSASGSRGYTF.

This clonotype turned up a few times. This chain joins TRBV6-2 or TRBV6-3 and TRBJ2-7, with D possibly called TRBD1 or TRBD2 (5 bases each). Germline CDR1 and CDR2: MNHEY and SVGEGT. The CDR3 runs to 15 residues. Trimming pared 6 bases from V and 0 bases from J, leaving 15 bases between. CDR3 nucleotide sequence: TGTGCCAGCAGGATCGGGGCGACCCTCTCCTACGAGCAGTACTTC. As protein: CASRIGATLSYEQYF.

This clonotype was picked up a small number of times. The CDR3 reads CASSHRETVNTEAFF. CDR3 sequence (DNA): TGCGCCAGCAGCCATAGGGAGACAGTGAACACTGAAGCTTTCTTT. The chain uses TRBV4-1 and TRBJ1-1; D possibly corresponds to TRBD1 (5 bases). Germline CDR1 reads MGHRA; CDR2 reads YSYEKL. The CDR3 covers 15 residues. V lost 3 bases, J lost 0 bases, and 11 bases lay in between.

The sample holds a few counts of this clonotype. Just one base apart from a much larger clone, this may be a read error. The genes are TRBV2 and TRBJ2-7; 8 bases map to TRBD2. Germline V CDR1 and CDR2: SNHLY, FYNNEI. The CDR3 runs to 13 residues. J was trimmed by 2 bases and V by 8 bases; bases with no gene match: 5. The CDR3 DNA sequence: TGTGCCAGCGGGTGGCGGGGGGCCTACGAGCAGTACTTC. This encodes CASGWRGAYEQYF.

This clonotype was picked up many times. The rearrangement uses TRBV27 and TRBJ2-7, with 8 bases lining up with TRBD2. J lost 7 bases, V lost 5 bases, and 13 bases had no gene match. The germline CDR1 and CDR2 sequences are MNHEY and SMNVEV (reference sequence). This CDR3 is built from 15 residues. CDR3 in DNA: TGTGCCAGCAGTGCTTTGGGCCTCGGGAGGGATGAGCAGTACTTC. Translated: CASSALGLGRDEQYF.

The chain links TRBV18 to TRBJ2-6; 8 nucleotides line up with TRBD1. Looked up from germline, CDR1 is KGHSH and CDR2 is LQKENI. The J segment lost 0 bases and the V segment lost 2 bases, leaving 3 bases of the junction unmatched. The CDR3 runs 17 residues. The CDR3 nucleotides are TGTGCCAGCTCACCAGGACAGGGAAGCTCTGGGGCCAACGTCCTGACTTTC. Residues: CASSPGQGSSGANVLTF.

This clonotype was seen more than once but under ten times. The junction does not match germline at one end; this may be a read error. The chain employs TRBV5-6 and TRBJ1-1; D remains ambiguous. The V gene's germline CDR1 is SGHDT and CDR2 YYEEEE. The CDR3 is 17 amino acids. CDR3 bases: TGTGCCAGCAGCGTACAGAAATCAGCAAGAATGAACGCTGAAGCTTTCTTT. Protein: CASSVQKSARMNAEAFF. Full variable domain (missing parts from reference TRBV5-6 and TRBJ1-1): DAGVTQSPTHLIKTRGQQVTLRCSPKSGHDTVSWYQQALGQGPQFIFQYYEEEERQRGNFPDRFSGHQFPNYSSELNVNALLLGDSALYLCASSVQKSARMNAEAFFGQGTRLTVV.

This clonotype came up many times. The chain combines TRBV12-3 or TRBV12-4 with TRBJ2-7, with D unclear. Trimming cost V 4 bases and J 6 bases, with 16 bases left between them. The CDR3 consists of 14 residues. The CDR3 region has the DNA TGTGCCAGCAGTTCCCACCAACTCGAATTCGAGCAGTACTTC. Amino acid sequence: CASSSHQLEFEQYF.

This clonotype was counted between two and nine times. This chain uses TRBV15 with TRBJ2-4, with a possible D match to TRBD1 (5 bases). V lost 0 bases and J lost 5, with 8 bases in between. CDR1 is LNHNV and CDR2 is YYDKDF in the germline V gene (reference sequence). This CDR3 spans 14 amino acids. The CDR3 is CATSREDIQNIQYF. The CDR3 DNA sequence: TGTGCCACCAGCAGAGAGGACATCCAAAACATTCAGTACTTC.

This clonotype was seen many times. A read error may produce the germline difference seen at one junction end. This chain connects TRBV6-1 to TRBJ2-3, with D maybe TRBD1 (6 bases). Germline V gene sequence: CDR1 MNHNS, CDR2 SASEGT. This CDR3 is built from 13 residues. CDR3 sequence (DNA): TGCGCCAGCAGTGAAGGACAGACAGATACGCAGTATTTT. It is translated as CASSEGQTDTQYF.

This clonotype has a count of ten or more. The gene calls are TRBV4-1 and TRBJ1-5, with a tentative D call TRBD1 (5 bases). V was pared by 1 base and J by 6 bases, with 10 bases between. CDR3 length: 14 amino acids. The germline V gene has CDR1 MGHRA and CDR2 YSYEKL. CDR3 in amino acids: CASSQARAGQPQHF. The CDR3 bases are TGCGCCAGCAGCCAAGCCAGGGCGGGTCAGCCCCAGCATTTT.

The V and J genes are TRBV6-2 or TRBV6-3 and TRBJ1-5; D call uncertain. The CDR3 runs 17 residues. The ends were cut back, 0 bases at V and 6 bases at J, with 18 bases in the middle. Germline lookup yields CDR1 MNHEY and CDR2 SVGEGT. CDR3 bases: TGTGCCAGCAGTTACTCGACGGGAGGGCGGCTCGGTCAGCCCCAGCATTTT. It is translated as CASSYSTGGRLGQPQHF.

The chain recombines TRBV30 with TRBJ2-1; 10 bases are a match to TRBD2. From germline, CDR1 is GTSNPN and CDR2 SVGIG (reference sequence). The CDR3 contains 15 residues. The J segment lost 6 bases and the V segment lost 2 bases, leaving 7 bases of the junction unmatched. As DNA, the CDR3 is TGTGCCTGGAGTAAAACCCCTAGCGGGAGCAATGAGCAGTTCTTC. It is translated as CAWSKTPSGSNEQFF.

The chain has TRBV15 and TRBJ2-1, with D tentatively TRBD2 (6 bases). The CDR3 is 13 residues long. V was clipped by 6 bases and J by 3 bases, with 9 bases between them. Germline CDR1 LNHNV, CDR2 YYDKDF (reference sequence). CDR3: CATRDSGYNEQFF. CDR3 DNA: TGTGCCACCAGGGATAGCGGCTACAATGAGCAGTTCTTC. Supplemented by reference TRBV15 and TRBJ2-1, the full variable domain reads DAMVIQNPRYQVTQFGKPVTLSCSQTLNHNVMYWYQQKSSQAPKLLFHYYDKDFNNEADTPDNFQSRRPNTSFCFLDIRSPGLGDTAMYLCATRDSGYNEQFFGPGTRLTVL.

There are many counts of this clonotype. This chain uses TRBV6-2 or TRBV6-3 with TRBJ2-7, with TRBD2 matching over 9 bases. The CDR3 is 15 residues long. J lost 3 bases, V lost 7 bases, and 10 bases had no gene match. Germline CDR1 is MNHEY and CDR2 is SVGEGT. CDR3 region: CASTQWFSGSYEQYF. CDR3 nucleotide sequence: TGTGCCAGCACCCAGTGGTTTAGCGGGAGCTACGAGCAGTACTTC.

The sample holds many counts of this clonotype. This chain joins TRBV18 and TRBJ2-3; D is unresolved. The CDR3 is made up of 14 amino acids. Germline V gene sequence: CDR1 KGHSH, CDR2 LQKENI. The ends were cut back, 8 bases at V and 0 bases at J, with 12 bases in the middle. The CDR3 protein is CASSPAGSTDTQYF. In DNA, the CDR3 is TGTGCCAGCAGTCCGGCTGGGAGCACAGATACGCAGTATTTT.

DNA for the CDR3: TGTACCACCTGGGACAGGGGCTATGGCTACACCTTC. It specifies CTTWDRGYGYTF. This chain joins TRBV19 and TRBJ1-2, with 10 bases lining up with TRBD1. CDR1 is LNHDA and CDR2 is SQIVND in the germline V gene (reference sequence). The CDR3 spans 12 residues.

Concerning this clonotype itself: The germline gene is not matched at one end of the junction; a read error may be the cause. The chain employs TRBV2 and TRBJ2-1; D may be TRBD2 (6 bases). CDR1 SNHLY and CDR2 FYNNEI come from the germline V gene. The CDR3 runs 12 residues. CDR3 sequence reads: CASSARGGGWVF. Here the CDR3 DNA reads TGTGCCAGCAGCGCCCGGGGAGGTGGTTGGGTCTTC.